This T cell receptor beta chain was recovered during a study of blood T cell repertoires in COVID-19. Study-wide background: Acute-phase and convalescent COVID-19 samples originated in the United States, Italy and Spain. PBMCs, B-cell-depleted T cells, or T cells provided the cDNA or gDNA that made up the material.

This CDR3 contains 18 residues. V lost 1 base and J lost 0; bases outside the gene matches: 9. Germline lookup yields CDR1 LGHNA and CDR2 YSLEER. Under the authors' procedure: Reference gene primers were amplified, and this amplification served to estimate nucleated cell counts. Libraries were prepared by immunoSEQ multiplex PCR; TCRdb keeps only in-frame clonotypes and omits some of them. V and J calls and clone size are copied from that table; D and trimming were computed from the DNA. The table lists about 75,000 clones, around nine tenths of them singletons. This TCR was sampled from a human donor in a cohort sampled during active COVID-19. The chain joins TRBV4-3 to TRBJ1-1, with 9 bases fitting TRBD1. Sequencing was done on a sample of peripheral blood. In DNA, the CDR3 is TGCGCCAGCAGCCAAGGTCTACGACAGGGGGAGATGAACACTGAAGCTTTCTTT. Translation gives CASSQGLRQGEMNTEAFF.